This T cell receptor (beta chain) originates from a study of T cells in Graves' hyperthyroidism and ophthalmopathy. The study, taken as a whole, reports: Blood held most thyroid clonotypes expanded above 0.001 frequency. Stable hyperthyroidism was separated from ophthalmopathy by a model based on 13 V-J features. The model identified upcoming ophthalmopathy a median about six months ahead of onset.

The table lists this clonotype with many counts. What it binds is unknown. Stable hyperthyroidism: no ophthalmopathy progression over 18 months of follow-up. Amplification of TCR beta CDR3 regions used RNA as the template. HTBI primers were the set used in a first-round RT-PCR of the TCR CDR3. Each CDR3 protein gets one entry after TCRdb re-called the multiplex PCR reads with MiXCR. The top ten clones hold 18% of a sample with 500,000 to 600,000 distinct CDR3 sequences, 16% of them seen once. Between the trimmed V and J ends, which lost 5 bases and 5 bases, there was a span of 10 bases. This CDR3 comprises 13 residues. Germline V gene lookup returns CDR1 SGHAT and CDR2 FQNNGV.

Source material: blood. The receptor's source is a woman younger than 30 with Graves' hyperthyroidism. This chain joins TRBV11-2 and TRBJ1-5; tentatively, D is TRBD1 (5 bases). The CDR3 reads CASSQGVDQPQHF. CDR3 in DNA: TGTGCCAGCAGCCAGGGTGTGGATCAGCCCCAGCATTTT.